The rows below give T cell receptor beta chains drawn from one sample of a study of shared clonotypes between healthy human individuals. TCRdb's copy holds only in-frame clones and misses some; the assay was immunoSEQ multiplex PCR. The sample has over 2 million clones; around 96% are singletons. Material for sequencing was naive CD8+ T cells sorted from blood. These receptors came from a man between 18 and 29 years old in good health. Both conserved end residues are part of each CDR3. The order of the fields is clone size, D gene, V gene, J gene, CDR3 protein, CDR3 DNA. D genes are given only for firm matches. Clone size is not always given. Where it is, it says once, few, many or a class for expanded clones.

-	-	TRBV28	TRBJ1-4	CASSLAGSFDEKLFF	TGTGCCAGCAGTCTTGCCGGGTCATTCGATGAAAAACTGTTTTTT
-	-	TRBV19	TRBJ2-7	CASSMVRDGEQYF	TGTGCCAGTAGTATGGTTAGGGATGGGGAGCAGTACTTC
-	TRBD2	TRBV2	TRBJ2-5	CASSGGTSGEHQTQYF	TGTGCCAGCAGTGGAGGGACTAGCGGGGAGCATCAGACCCAGTACTTC
-	-	TRBV7-9	TRBJ1-1	CASSNGQLNTEAFF	TGTGCCAGCAGCAATGGACAGCTGAACACTGAAGCTTTCTTT
-	-	TRBV28	TRBJ2-4	CASSLEGNIQYF	TGTGCCAGCAGTTTGGAGGGAAACATTCAGTACTTC
-	-	TRBV28	TRBJ2-7	CASRLNRRQIYEQYF	TGTGCCAGCAGGTTAAACCGGCGACAGATCTACGAGCAGTACTTC
once	-	TRBV9	TRBJ2-1	CASSVWGSDRGEQFF	TGTGCCAGCAGCGTATGGGGTTCGGATAGAGGTGAGCAGTTCTTC
-	-	TRBV7-6	TRBJ2-7	CASSSLGGYEQYF	TGTGCCAGCAGCTCCTTAGGGGGCTACGAGCAGTACTTC
-	-	TRBV29-1	TRBJ2-3	CSVAGHSKSTDTQYF	TGCAGCGTTGCGGGACATAGTAAGAGCACAGATACGCAGTATTTT
-	-	TRBV28	TRBJ2-5	CASSFDRETQYF	TGTGCCAGCAGTTTCGACAGAGAGACCCAGTACTTC
-	-	TRBV5-1	TRBJ2-2	CASSLAYRRTIHTGELFF	TGCGCCAGCAGCTTGGCCTACCGGCGGACTATCCACACCGGGGAGCTGTTTTTT
once	-	TRBV9	TRBJ1-2	CASSVSGPNYGYTF	TGTGCCAGCAGCGTTTCCGGACCTAACTATGGCTACACCTTC
-	TRBD1	TRBV2	TRBJ1-2	CASMGDRGPDYGYTF	TGTGCCAGCATGGGGGACAGGGGGCCTGATTATGGCTACACCTTC
-	-	TRBV14	TRBJ1-3	CASTVGQNSGNTIYF	TGTGCCAGCACGGTGGGACAAAACTCTGGAAACACCATATATTTT
-	TRBD1	TRBV7-2	TRBJ2-7	CASSIPTGDGEQYF	TGTGCCAGCAGCATTCCGACAGGGGACGGCGAGCAGTACTTC
-	-	TRBV7-5	TRBJ2-2	CARSSLGGELFF	TGTGCCAGAAGCTCCTTAGGCGGGGAGCTGTTTTTT
-	-	TRBV4-3	TRBJ2-7	CASSPGTGNEQYF	TGCGCCAGCAGCCCAGGCACAGGGAACGAGCAGTACTTC
-	TRBD2	TRBV4-2	TRBJ2-3	CASSLAGGTDTQYF	TGTGCCAGCAGCTTAGCGGGGGGCACAGATACGCAGTATTTT
-	-	TRBV6-5	TRBJ1-1	CASSYLEGARAEAFF	TGTGCCAGCAGTTACTTGGAGGGAGCTCGCGCTGAAGCTTTCTTT
-	-	TRBV5-1	TRBJ1-1	CASSPGSNTEAFF	TGCGCCAGCAGCCCGGGATCGAACACTGAAGCTTTCTTT
-	-	TRBV29-1	TRBJ2-3	CSVEGGPRGTDTQYF	TGCAGCGTTGAAGGGGGGCCCCGGGGCACAGATACGCAGTATTTT
-	-	TRBV7-8	TRBJ2-7	CASSFTGREQYF	TGTGCCAGCAGCTTTACAGGGCGAGAGCAGTACTTC
-	-	TRBV9	TRBJ2-2	CASSVGSPGELFF	TGTGCCAGCAGCGTAGGATCGCCCGGGGAGCTGTTTTTT
-	-	TRBV14	TRBJ1-3	CASSPPGGPGNTIYF	TGTGCCAGCAGCCCCCCCGGGGGACCGGGAAACACCATATATTTT
-	-	TRBV14	TRBJ2-7	CASSQTRDTTYEQYF	TGTGCCAGCAGCCAGACACGGGACACAACCTACGAGCAGTACTTC
-	-	TRBV9	TRBJ2-7	CASSEGMGAYEQYF	TGTGCCAGCAGCGAGGGGATGGGCGCCTACGAGCAGTACTTC
-	-	TRBV15	TRBJ1-3	CATSSTDGNTIYF	TGTGCCACCAGCAGCACAGATGGAAACACCATATATTTT
-	-	TRBV4-1	TRBJ2-5	CASSHKDPVGETQYF	TGCGCCAGCAGCCACAAAGACCCGGTGGGGGAGACCCAGTACTTC
-	TRBD1	TRBV7-2	TRBJ2-2	CASSLAAGGAVGELFF	TGTGCCAGCAGCTTAGCGGCAGGGGGCGCCGTCGGGGAGCTGTTTTTT
-	TRBD1	TRBV10-3	TRBJ2-5	CAIRGPGQDQETQYF	TGTGCCATCAGGGGACCGGGACAGGACCAAGAGACCCAGTACTTC
-	-	TRBV11-3	TRBJ2-3	CASSLGGRDTSDTQYF	TGTGCCAGCAGCTTAGGCGGTCGGGACACCTCAGATACGCAGTATTTT
-	TRBD1	TRBV7-9	TRBJ2-1	CASSLSQGAIALEQFF	TGTGCCAGCAGCTTATCGCAGGGGGCGATAGCTCTTGAGCAGTTCTTC
-	-	TRBV13	TRBJ2-7	CASSLLGPNTGFGEQYF	TGTGCCAGCAGCTTATTGGGCCCAAATACAGGGTTCGGCGAGCAGTACTTC
-	TRBD1	TRBV29-1	TRBJ2-7	CSVEPGTGLGEQYF	TGCAGCGTTGAACCCGGGACAGGGTTGGGCGAGCAGTACTTC
-	-	TRBV28	TRBJ1-4	CASSLWEELFF	TGTGCCAGCAGTTTATGGGAAGAACTGTTTTTT
-	TRBD1	TRBV10-3	TRBJ2-7	CATRGQEGYQQYF	TGTGCCACCCGGGGACAGGAAGGATATCAGCAGTACTTC
-	-	TRBV6-5	TRBJ2-7	CASSPRQWPSYEQYF	TGTGCCAGCAGTCCTAGGCAGTGGCCCTCCTACGAGCAGTACTTC
-	-	TRBV10-3	TRBJ2-1	CAIRLENGEQFF	TGTGCCATCAGACTCGAAAACGGGGAGCAGTTCTTC